The 17 T cell receptor beta chains listed next were all sequenced from one sample in a study of spatial heterogeneity in lung cancer. TCRdb processed the 5' RACE reads anew with MiXCR; each CDR3 protein has one entry. The sample shows 75,000 or so distinct CDR3 sequences, 8% of them seen only once. Time point noted: sample taken at primary tumor resection. The specimen was PBMCs, collected at surgery. Receptors were obtained from a male donor with early-stage non-small cell lung cancer.

In its sample, this clonotype was seen a few times. The rearrangement joins TRBV7-2 to TRBJ2-7; 8 bases fit TRBD1. The CDR3 is made up of 14 amino acids. V was clipped by 5 bases and J by 5 bases; unmatched bases: 8. The germline gives CDR1 SGHTA, CDR2 FQGNSA. In nucleotides, the CDR3 is TGTGCCAGCAGCGCCGGACAGGGAGTTGACGAGCAGTACTTC. This codes for CASSAGQGVDEQYF. Based on the CDR3 plus reference TRBV7-2 and TRBJ2-7, the full variable domain is GAGVSQSPSNKVTEKGKDVELRCDPISGHTALYWYRQSLGQGLEFLIYFQGNSAPDKSGLPSDRFSAERTGGSVSTLTIQRTQQEDSAVYLCASSAGQGVDEQYFGPGTRLTVT.

This clonotype was counted a few times. The chain couples TRBV29-1 to TRBJ2-7; 8 bases line up with TRBD1. This CDR3 comprises 14 residues. V dropped 4 bases and J dropped 3; count of bases not matched to a gene: 8. Germline CDR1 and CDR2: SQVTM and ANQGSEA. DNA for the CDR3: TGCAGCGTTGGATCCGGACAGGGTATCTACGAGCAGTACTTC. Its protein product is CSVGSGQGIYEQYF.

This clonotype was detected only a few times. CDR3 protein: CASTPDRQLNTEAFF. As DNA, the CDR3 is TGTGCCAGCACCCCGGATCGACAGTTGAACACTGAAGCTTTCTTT. The V call is TRBV7-2, the J call TRBJ1-1; TRBD1 is a possible D gene (5 bases). Per the germline V gene, CDR1 is SGHTA and CDR2 is FQGNSA. With 7 bases removed from V and 0 bases from J, the gap between germline ends came to 15 bases. This CDR3 has 15 residues. Complete variable domain (other parts from reference TRBV7-2 and TRBJ1-1): GAGVSQSPSNKVTEKGKDVELRCDPISGHTALYWYRQSLGQGLEFLIYFQGNSAPDKSGLPSDRFSAERTGGSVSTLTIQRTQQEDSAVYLCASTPDRQLNTEAFFGQGTRLTVV.

Only a few counts were recorded for this clonotype. This rearrangement joins TRBV7-9 to TRBJ2-1; D possibly corresponds to TRBD1 (6 bases). Germline V gene data show CDR1 as SEHNR and CDR2 as FQNEAQ (reference sequence). Trimming pared 1 base from V and 8 bases from J, leaving 15 bases between. The CDR3 sequence is 15 residues long. The CDR3 DNA reads TGTGCCAGCAGCTTAGTCGGCAGGGGATACGATGAGCAGTTCTTC. Residues: CASSLVGRGYDEQFF.

The rearrangement uses TRBV2 and TRBJ1-2; D remains ambiguous. Per the germline V gene, CDR1 is SNHLY and CDR2 is FYNNEI. Trimming took off 5 bases at V and 1 base at J, with 8 bases between the two ends. This CDR3 region has 13 residues. The CDR3 region is CASSQTLNYGYTF. The CDR3 DNA is TGTGCCAGCAGTCAGACACTTAACTATGGCTACACCTTC.

This clonotype was detected many times. This chain links TRBV10-3 with TRBJ2-7, with TRBD2 as a possible D gene (6 bases). Per germline, CDR1 ENHRY and CDR2 SYGVKD. V was trimmed by 3 bases and J by 6 bases, leaving 12 bases between them. The CDR3 has 13 residues. The DNA for the CDR3 is TGTGCCATCAGTGACGGGGGTGCGGGCGAGCAGTACTTC. Translated: CAISDGGAGEQYF.

This clonotype is categorized as medium-sized. The V gene is TRBV12-3 or TRBV12-4, the J gene TRBJ1-1; D call uncertain. This CDR3 spans 14 amino acids. V dropped 1 base and J dropped 1 base, with 7 bases sitting between them. CDR3 nucleotides: TGTGCCAGCAGTTTAGGTGCAGGGAACACTGAAGCTTTCTTT. Residues: CASSLGAGNTEAFF.

This clonotype was found a few times. The chain joins TRBV12-3 or TRBV12-4 to TRBJ2-5; D is possibly TRBD1 or TRBD2 (6 bases each). CDR3 size: 14 residues. V shed 5 bases and J shed 4 bases, with 14 bases lying between them. DNA of the CDR3: TGTGCCAGCAGTAGATTCAGGGGAGGAGAGACCCAGTACTTC. It yields the protein CASSRFRGGETQYF.

The chain employs TRBV6-2 or TRBV6-3 and TRBJ2-3, with 12 bases aligning to TRBD2. The V gene end was trimmed by 6 bases and the J gene end by 6 bases; junction bases not matched to a gene: 10. Germline CDR1 and CDR2: MNHEY and SVGEGT. The CDR3 covers 16 residues. In DNA form, the CDR3 reads TGTGCCAGCAGGTCGACTAGCGGGAGTTTTTTCGATACGCAGTATTTT. This sequence encodes CASRSTSGSFFDTQYF.

The chain has TRBV29-1 and TRBJ2-5, with 10 bases aligning to TRBD2. The CDR3 sequence is 12 residues long. From germline, CDR1 is SQVTM and CDR2 ANQGSEA. J gave up 3 bases and V 7 bases, and 2 bases lay outside the gene matches. The CDR3 coding sequence is TGCAGCGGGCTAGCGGGAGAAGAGACCCAGTACTTC. This encodes CSGLAGEETQYF.

In this sample, this clonotype turned up many times. This chain uses TRBV10-3 with TRBJ2-7, with 9 bases lining up with TRBD1. Trimming took 4 bases from V and 0 from J; bases not matched to a gene: 4. Germline CDR1 ENHRY, CDR2 SYGVKD. The CDR3 totals 15 residues. DNA of the CDR3: TGTGCCATCAGTGGGGGACAGGGAGGCTCCTACGAGCAGTACTTC. Amino acids: CAISGGQGGSYEQYF.

J is TRBJ1-2 and V is TRBV19; D is unclear. Germline V gene lookup returns CDR1 LNHDA and CDR2 SQIVND (reference sequence). Trimming stripped 9 bases from V and 5 bases from J, with 16 bases between. The CDR3 has 13 residues. The CDR3: CASTPGPVYGYTF. CDR3 nucleotides: TGTGCCAGCACACCCGGTCCAGTTTATGGCTACACCTTC.

This clonotype ranks as medium-sized (0.01 to 0.1%). The J gene is TRBJ2-7, the V gene TRBV7-8; D gene unclear. CDR1 SGHVS and CDR2 FQNEAQ come from the germline V gene. Trimming took off 7 bases at V and 3 bases at J, with 19 bases between the two ends. This CDR3 spans 15 amino acids. In DNA, the CDR3 is TGTGCCAGCACCGACTCAGAGATGAGTGACTACGAGCAGTACTTC. Its protein is CASTDSEMSDYEQYF. Based on the CDR3 plus reference TRBV7-8 and TRBJ2-7, the full variable domain is GAGVSQSPRYKVAKRGQDVALRCDPISGHVSLFWYQQALGQGPEFLTYFQNEAQLDKSGLPSDRFFAERPEGSVSTLKIQRTQQEDSAVYLCASTDSEMSDYEQYFGPGTRLTVT.

This clonotype showed up many times. The chain combines TRBV28 with TRBJ1-1; tentatively, D is TRBD1 (5 bases). Trimming removed 0 bases from V and 10 bases from J, with 9 bases in between. The CDR3 runs 12 residues. Germline values: CDR1 MDHEN, CDR2 SYDVKM. The CDR3 loop is CASSLWGVGAFF. The DNA of the CDR3 is TGTGCCAGCAGTTTATGGGGGGTCGGAGCTTTCTTT.

The chain recombines TRBV7-2 with TRBJ2-3, with a weak D call TRBD1 (7 bases). Per the germline V gene, CDR1 is SGHTA and CDR2 is FQGNSA. The CDR3 totals 15 residues. V gave up 2 bases and J gave up 3 bases, with 12 bases separating them. In DNA form, the CDR3 reads TGTGCCAGCAGCTTAAGCAGGGGGAGGACAGATACGCAGTATTTT. It translates to CASSLSRGRTDTQYF.

The chain carries TRBV29-1 and TRBJ2-1, with D perhaps matching TRBD1 or TRBD2 (5 bases each). Per germline, CDR1 SQVTM and CDR2 ANQGSEA. The CDR3 length is 11 residues. Trimming cost V 7 bases and J 12 bases, with 16 bases left between them. The CDR3 DNA follows: TGCAGCGCCAAAGCCCGGGGACGGCAGTTCTTC. Translating it yields CSAKARGRQFF.

This clonotype occurred many times. The chain combines TRBV2 with TRBJ2-7; TRBD1 agrees at 7 bases. Germline values: CDR1 SNHLY, CDR2 FYNNEI. CDR3 length: 12 amino acids. V was clipped by 8 bases and J by 2 bases; unmatched bases: 3. The CDR3 sequence: CASRQGTYEQYF. In DNA form, the CDR3 reads TGTGCCAGCCGACAGGGAACCTACGAGCAGTACTTC. The complete variable domain, with remaining parts taken from reference TRBV2 and TRBJ2-7, reads EPEVTQTPSHQVTQMGQEVILRCVPISNHLYFYWYRQILGQKVEFLVSFYNNEISEKSEIFDDQFSVERPDGSNFTLKIRSTKLEDSAMYFCASRQGTYEQYFGPGTRLTVT.